Below are 29 T cell receptor beta chains sequenced from a single sample in a study of PD-1 blockade in classical Hodgkin lymphoma. Assay used: immunoSEQ multiplex PCR; TCRdb lists only in-frame clones, some missing. In the table there are more than 40,000 clones, approximately 83% of which are singletons. Every patient had relapsed following autologous stem cell transplantation, and cohorts differed in brentuximab vedotin exposure. The sequenced sample was peripheral blood mononuclear cells (PBMCs), obtained at baseline. Receptors originate from a human donor with classical Hodgkin lymphoma.

This clone ranks as medium-sized. The chain carries TRBV28 and TRBJ2-7; D is undetermined. In germline, CDR1 is MDHEN, CDR2 SYDVKM. V was cut by 5 bases and J by 2 bases, with 16 bases left in between. This CDR3 has 15 residues. CDR3 region: CASSPTVTLAYEQYF. For the CDR3, the DNA is TGTGCCAGCAGTCCTACAGTCACATTGGCCTACGAGCAGTACTTC.

This chain joins TRBV7-3 and TRBJ1-5; D unresolved. This CDR3 has 15 residues. Looked up from germline, CDR1 is SGHTA and CDR2 is FQGTGA. V lost 1 base to trimming and J lost 1 base, with 8 bases between them. CDR3: CASSLKGGSNQPQHF. CDR3 in DNA: TGTGCCAGCAGCTTAAAAGGAGGGAGCAATCAGCCCCAGCATTTT.

This clone was detected only once. V is TRBV7-2 and J is TRBJ2-1, with 9 bases aligning to TRBD2. The CDR3 has 15 residues. Germline assignment: CDR1 SGHTA and CDR2 FQGNSA. V lost 3 bases, J lost 7 bases, and 7 bases stayed unmatched. CDR3 region: CASSLGAGGGNEQFF. The DNA for the CDR3 is TGTGCCAGCAGCTTGGGAGCGGGAGGAGGGAATGAGCAGTTCTTC.

This chain uses TRBV6-1 with TRBJ2-3, with 9 bases identical to TRBD2. J lost 5 bases, V lost 4 bases, and 10 bases had no gene match. CDR1 and CDR2 from the germline V gene are MNHNS and SASEGT. The length of the CDR3 is 16 residues. In DNA, the CDR3 is TGTGCCAGCAGTGTCCCTGGAGCGGGAGGATTAGATACGCAGTATTTT. Its protein product is CASSVPGAGGLDTQYF.

V is TRBV5-1 and J is TRBJ1-5, with 7 bases identical to TRBD1. The CDR3 runs to 15 residues. Germline loops: CDR1 SGHRS, CDR2 YFSETQ. After removal of 2 bases from V and 2 bases from J, the junction contained 4 bases not matched to a gene. CDR3 sequence reads: CASSLQGMGNQPQHF. For the CDR3, the DNA is TGCGCCAGCAGCTTACAGGGGATGGGCAATCAGCCCCAGCATTTT. Filled out from reference TRBV5-1 and TRBJ1-5, the complete variable domain reads KAGVTQTPRYLIKTRGQQVTLSCSPISGHRSVSWYQQTPGQGLQFLFEYFSETQRNKGNFPGRFSGRQFSNSRSEMNVSTLELGDSALYLCASSLQGMGNQPQHFGDGTRLSIL.

This clone was found a few times. The chain employs TRBV19 and TRBJ2-5; D uncertain. The CDR3 runs 14 residues. Germline CDR1 reads LNHDA; CDR2 reads SQIVND (reference sequence). The V gene lost 0 bases and the J gene lost 5 bases, with 10 bases spanning the gap. The CDR3 loop is CASSIDQVGETQYF. CDR3 in DNA: TGTGCCAGTAGTATAGATCAGGTCGGGGAGACCCAGTACTTC.

The chain carries TRBV23-1 and TRBJ1-1; 7 bases fit TRBD1. TRBV23-1 is placed among ORFs of uncertain function. The CDR3 spans 13 residues. V lost 7 bases to trimming and J lost 9 bases; unmatched junction nucleotides: 11. The CDR3 bases are TGCGCCAGCATCAGCCCGGGGGACAGTAAAGCTTTCTTT. Protein sequence: CASISPGDSKAFF.

V is TRBV9 and J is TRBJ2-5; TRBD2 matches at 16 bases. This CDR3 is built from 20 residues. V was clipped by 0 bases and J by 2 bases; unmatched bases: 10. Germline values: CDR1 SGDLS, CDR2 YYNGEE. CDR3: CASSVGWGTSGRARQETQYF. The CDR3 coding sequence is TGTGCCAGCAGCGTAGGATGGGGGACTAGCGGGAGGGCAAGGCAAGAGACCCAGTACTTC.

This clone was seen more than once but under ten times. The chain combines TRBV18 with TRBJ1-5, with D possibly TRBD1 on 6 matching bases. V lost 3 bases, J lost 6 bases, and 12 bases lay in between. The CDR3 consists of 14 residues. Germline lookup yields CDR1 KGHSH and CDR2 LQKENI. The CDR3 sequence: CASSPGGGVQPQHF. CDR3 nucleotides: TGTGCCAGCTCACCCGGAGGGGGGGTTCAGCCCCAGCATTTT.

J is TRBJ2-7 and V is TRBV7-2; TRBD2 might be the D (5 bases). Trimming cost V 3 bases and J 6 bases, with 18 bases left between them. Germline CDR1 and CDR2: SGHTA and FQGNSA. This CDR3 has 15 residues. The CDR3 DNA is TGTGCCAGCAGCTTCGGGATCCCGAAAGCAGGCGAGCAGTACTTC. Protein product: CASSFGIPKAGEQYF. Drawing the rest from reference TRBV7-2 and TRBJ2-7, the complete variable domain is GAGVSQSPSNKVTEKGKDVELRCDPISGHTALYWYRQSLGQGLEFLIYFQGNSAPDKSGLPSDRFSAERTGGSVSTLTIQRTQQEDSAVYLCASSFGIPKAGEQYFGPGTRLTVT.

The chain combines TRBV27 with TRBJ2-7; a weak D match, TRBD2 (5 bases). Germline values: CDR1 MNHEY, CDR2 SMNVEV (reference sequence). The CDR3 loop spans 15 amino acids. V gave up 5 bases and J gave up 0 bases, with 14 bases separating them. CDR3 in amino acids: CASSTLLRGSYEQYF. The CDR3 DNA reads TGTGCCAGCAGTACCCTTTTACGGGGCTCCTACGAGCAGTACTTC.

V and J are TRBV6-5 and TRBJ1-2; D possibly corresponds to TRBD1 (6 bases). Germline loops: CDR1 MNHEY, CDR2 SVGAGI. The CDR3 extends over 14 amino acids. V lost 5 bases and J 5 bases, leaving 15 bases between the germline ends. CDR3 coding DNA: TGTGCCAGCAGTGACCCGGACAGTAAATATGGCTACACCTTC. Protein product: CASSDPDSKYGYTF.

This clone occurred once. The rearrangement links TRBV18 to TRBJ2-5, with 8 bases that match TRBD2. The CDR3 consists of 14 residues. V trimming: 4 bases; J trimming: 1 base; junction bases outside the gene matches: 2. Per germline, CDR1 KGHSH and CDR2 LQKENI. CDR3 sequence: CASSQLAVQETQYF. The CDR3 nucleotides read TGTGCCAGCTCACAACTAGCGGTCCAAGAGACCCAGTACTTC. The complete variable domain, with remaining parts taken from reference TRBV18 and TRBJ2-5, reads NAGVMQNPRHLVRRRGQEARLRCSPMKGHSHVYWYRQLPEEGLKFMVYLQKENIIDESGMPKERFSAEFPKEGPSILRIQQVVRGDSAAYFCASSQLAVQETQYFGPGTRLLVL.

The chain uses TRBV6-5 and TRBJ2-7, with TRBD2 matching over 8 bases. Germline CDR1 is MNHEY and CDR2 is SVGAGI. The length of the CDR3 is 15 residues. V was clipped by 5 bases and J by 0 bases; unmatched bases: 6. The CDR3 nucleotides read TGTGCCAGCAGTGCGGGAGGCTTCAGCTCCTACGAGCAGTACTTC. It specifies CASSAGGFSSYEQYF.

V and J are TRBV7-3 and TRBJ2-1, with D uncertain. Germline V gives CDR1 SGHTA, CDR2 FQGTGA. Between the trimmed V and J ends, which lost 4 bases and 8 bases, there was a span of 12 bases. The CDR3 is 13 amino acids. The CDR3 DNA follows: TGTGCCAGCAGCTCAGACCTGAGATATGAGCAGTTCTTC. Residues: CASSSDLRYEQFF.

This clone was seen only a few times. The chain recombines TRBV27 with TRBJ2-2; TRBD1 matches 8 bases. CDR3 length: 16 residues. V shed 0 bases, J shed 5 bases, and the junction held 5 bases outside the gene matches. CDR1 is MNHEY and CDR2 is SMNVEV in the germline V gene (reference sequence). CDR3 DNA sequence: TGTGCCAGCAGTTTATCGCAGGGGGCGTGGACCGGGGAGCTGTTTTTT. Translating it yields CASSLSQGAWTGELFF.

The rearrangement links TRBV6-5 to TRBJ1-6, with D maybe TRBD1 (5 bases). This CDR3 comprises 15 residues. The V gene lost 5 bases and the J gene lost 4 bases, with 12 bases spanning the gap. Germline V lookup: CDR1 MNHEY, CDR2 SVGAGI. The CDR3: CASSPSGGYNSPLHF. The DNA of the CDR3 is TGTGCCAGCAGTCCATCCGGGGGTTATAATTCACCCCTCCACTTT.

The V and J genes are TRBV5-8 and TRBJ1-5, with D maybe TRBD1 (6 bases). The CDR3 contains 14 residues. Germline V gene sequence: CDR1 SGHTS, CDR2 YDEGEE. Trimming removed 4 bases from V and 3 bases from J, with 11 bases in between. The CDR3 sequence is CASSRQEFNQPQHF. The CDR3, as DNA: TGTGCCAGCAGCCGACAGGAGTTCAATCAGCCCCAGCATTTT.

This chain uses TRBV7-2 with TRBJ2-3; a possible D gene is TRBD1 (6 bases). Trimming removed 1 base from V and 6 bases from J, with 11 bases in between. There are 14 residues in the CDR3. Germline V CDR1 and CDR2: SGHTA, FQGNSA. CDR3 protein: CASSLVGGMDTQYF. CDR3 nucleotides: TGTGCCAGCAGCTTAGTAGGGGGAATGGATACGCAGTATTTT.

CDR3 region: CASSPRGRDTQYF. The CDR3 bases are TGTGCCAGCAGCCCCAGGGGGCGTGATACGCAGTATTTT. The chain combines TRBV7-2 with TRBJ2-3; TRBD1 matches 8 bases. The germline V gene encodes CDR1 SGHTA and CDR2 FQGNSA. J lost 6 bases, V lost 5 bases, and 4 bases had no gene match. The CDR3 spans 13 residues.

The V and J genes are TRBV9 and TRBJ1-3; maybe TRBD1 (5 bases). CDR1 and CDR2 from the germline V gene are SGDLS and YYNGEE. Trimming removed 2 bases from V and 0 bases from J, with 9 bases in between. This CDR3 contains 15 residues. CDR3 amino acids: CASSVQGASGNTIYF. CDR3 nucleotide sequence: TGTGCCAGCAGCGTCCAGGGTGCCTCTGGAAACACCATATATTTT.

The V and J genes are TRBV6-5 and TRBJ2-7, with 13 bases identical to TRBD2. V was pared by 6 bases and J by 5 bases, with 7 bases of the junction left unmatched. The germline V gene encodes CDR1 MNHEY and CDR2 SVGAGI. The CDR3 spans 15 residues. The CDR3 loop reads CASRVGLAGSDEQYF. For the CDR3, the DNA is TGTGCCAGCAGGGTGGGACTAGCGGGAAGCGACGAGCAGTACTTC.

The chain is built from TRBV27 and TRBJ2-3; TRBD2 matches 8 bases. With 7 bases clipped from V and 5 bases from J, the junction kept 11 bases outside the gene matches. The length of the CDR3 is 15 residues. Germline loops: CDR1 MNHEY, CDR2 SMNVEV (reference sequence). The CDR3 region has the DNA TGTGCCAGCACCGTCCCCGGGACTAGAGGAGATACGCAGTATTTT. It codes for CASTVPGTRGDTQYF.

The V call is TRBV7-3, the J call TRBJ1-4; D gene ambiguous. The CDR3 has 14 residues. The V end was cut by 5 bases, the J end by 5 bases, with 12 bases between. Germline CDR1 and CDR2: SGHTA and FQGTGA. The CDR3 region has the DNA TGTGCCAGCAGCCGTGGGAAGCCCAATGAAAAACTGTTTTTT. Translation: CASSRGKPNEKLFF.

The V gene is TRBV7-3, the J gene TRBJ2-7, with 8 bases identical to TRBD1. The CDR3 length is 16 residues. Trimming took 2 bases from V and 3 from J; bases not matched to a gene: 9. Per germline, CDR1 SGHTA and CDR2 FQGTGA. CDR3 nucleotides: TGTGCCAGCAGCTTAGTTGGACAGGGACGAAGCTACGAGCAGTACTTC. Protein: CASSLVGQGRSYEQYF.

The CDR3 DNA reads as TGTGCCAGCAGGCAATTCAATGAGCAGTTCTTC. Its protein is CASRQFNEQFF. The V call is TRBV6-6, the J call TRBJ2-1; D unresolved. This CDR3 is built from 11 residues. Trimming stripped 6 bases from V and 6 bases from J, with 6 bases between. Germline-derived CDR1 and CDR2 are MNHNY and SVGAGI (reference sequence).

This rearrangement joins TRBV30 to TRBJ2-7; the D gene is possibly TRBD2 (6 bases). Trimming removed 1 base at V and 1 base at J, with 11 bases between. Germline V gene data show CDR1 as GTSNPN and CDR2 as SVGIG (reference sequence). CDR3 size: 14 residues. The CDR3 nucleotides are TGTGCCTGGAGTGGGGGACTTAGATCCTACGAGCAGTACTTC. Protein product: CAWSGGLRSYEQYF.

This chain uses TRBV27 with TRBJ1-5; D remains ambiguous. The CDR3 contains 14 residues. Per germline, CDR1 MNHEY and CDR2 SMNVEV (reference sequence). Trimming left V 2 bases short and J 3 bases short, with 8 bases between. The CDR3 sequence: CASSLGRNNQPQHF. CDR3 DNA: TGTGCCAGCAGTTTAGGAAGGAACAATCAGCCCCAGCATTTT.

The J gene is TRBJ2-1, the V gene TRBV7-2, with a weak D call TRBD1 (6 bases). Between the trimmed V and J ends, which lost 4 bases and 4 bases, there was a span of 8 bases. Looked up from germline, CDR1 is SGHTA and CDR2 is FQGNSA. CDR3 length: 13 residues. The CDR3 reads CASSWTVYNEQFF. The CDR3 nucleotides read TGTGCCAGCAGCTGGACAGTGTACAATGAGCAGTTCTTC.